The next 25 T cell receptor beta chains were all read from a single sample in a study of cytomegalovirus exposure and HLA in healthy donors. The PCR used 60 Vbeta and 13 Jbeta primers. Sequencing used immunoSEQ multiplex PCR; TCRdb keeps in-frame clones, though not all of them. There are around 41,000 clones in the sample; roughly three quarters occur only once, and approximately 3.5% lies in the top ten. Sequencing used PBMCs. The receptors come from a man aged 40-49 years in good health and CMV-seronegative.

Of note for this clone: Within the sample, other DNA sequences also encode this same CDR3. This rearrangement joins TRBV6-5 to TRBJ1-1; TRBD1 might be the D (5 bases). CDR3 length: 13 residues. Germline values: CDR1 MNHEY, CDR2 SVGAGI. Trimming stripped 0 bases from V and 12 bases from J, with 14 bases between. In DNA form, the CDR3 reads TGTGCCAGCAGTTACTCCGGGCTTGGGGGGACTTTCTTT. Translated, it gives CASSYSGLGGTFF.

The J gene is TRBJ2-5, the V gene TRBV29-1, with a possible D match to TRBD2 (5 bases). The J call is doubtful: the DNA matches TRBJ2-7 better. CDR3 length: 13 amino acids. The germline V gene encodes CDR1 SQVTM and CDR2 ANQGSEA. CDR3 amino acids: CSVAGSGSYEQYF. The CDR3 nucleotides read TGCAGCGTTGCGGGAAGCGGCTCCTACGAGCAGTACTTC.

This clone has a single count. The chain employs TRBV10-3 and TRBJ1-5, with 8 bases matching TRBD1. Unmatched junction bases numbered 7, after V lost 0 bases and J lost 3 bases. The CDR3 totals 17 residues. The germline V gene encodes CDR1 ENHRY and CDR2 SYGVKD. CDR3 DNA sequence: TGTGCCATCAGTGAGTCCTTGGACAGGGCCTACAATCAGCCCCAGCATTTT. Translated, it gives CAISESLDRAYNQPQHF.

The chain couples TRBV5-4 to TRBJ1-4; D gene ambiguous. This CDR3 contains 16 residues. Looked up from germline, CDR1 is SGHNT and CDR2 is YYREEE (reference sequence). Trimming left V 1 base short and J 0 bases short, with 10 bases between. This CDR3 reads CASSLHPTATNEKLFF. CDR3 DNA sequence: TGTGCCAGCAGCTTGCACCCTACCGCAACTAATGAAAAACTGTTTTTT. Variable domain in full (rest from reference TRBV5-4 and TRBJ1-4): ETGVTQSPTHLIKTRGQQVTLRCSSQSGHNTVSWYQQALGQGPQFIFQYYREEENGRGNFPPRFSGLQFPNYSSELNVNALELDDSALYLCASSLHPTATNEKLFFGSGTQLSVL.

The rearrangement uses TRBV18 and TRBJ1-4; TRBD1 matches 9 bases. CDR3 size: 14 residues. The trim removed 8 bases at V and 5 bases at J, leaving 6 bases unmatched. Germline CDR1 reads KGHSH; CDR2 reads LQKENI. The CDR3 protein is CASTDRGSNEKLFF. The CDR3 nucleotides are TGTGCCAGCACGGACAGGGGATCCAATGAAAAACTGTTTTTT. The full variable domain, with the rest looked up from reference TRBV18 and TRBJ1-4, is NAGVMQNPRHLVRRRGQEARLRCSPMKGHSHVYWYRQLPEEGLKFMVYLQKENIIDESGMPKERFSAEFPKEGPSILRIQQVVRGDSAAYFCASTDRGSNEKLFFGSGTQLSVL.

J is TRBJ1-2 and V is TRBV9; D not certain. The CDR3 consists of 13 residues. V was cut by 3 bases and J by 3 bases, with 9 bases left in between. Germline V lookup: CDR1 SGDLS, CDR2 YYNGEE. The CDR3 protein is CASSAGIDYGYTF. In DNA form, the CDR3 reads TGTGCCAGCAGCGCGGGGATAGACTATGGCTACACCTTC.

As concerns this clone: The junction and the germline gene differ at one end; a read error may be behind it. V usage is TRBV6-1 and J usage is TRBJ2-7; D might be TRBD1 (5 bases). The CDR3 is made up of 14 amino acids. Germline assignment: CDR1 MNHNS and CDR2 SASEGT. The CDR3, as DNA: TGTGCCAGCAGTGAAGTGCAGGGTGATTACGAGCGGTACTTC. Protein: CASSEVQGDYERYF.

This clone was detected only a few times. The chain joins TRBV30 to TRBJ2-5, with D possibly being TRBD2 (6 bases). V shed 1 base and J shed 5 bases, with 14 bases lying between them. CDR3 length: 14 amino acids. Germline CDR1 is GTSNPN and CDR2 is SVGIG (reference sequence). The CDR3 loop is CAWSEGHAGETQYF. CDR3 in DNA: TGTGCCTGGAGTGAGGGGCACGCGGGGGAGACCCAGTACTTC. Combining the CDR3 with reference TRBV30 and TRBJ2-5 gives the whole variable domain SQTIHQWPATLVQPVGSPLSLECTVEGTSNPNLYWYRQAAGRGLQLLFYSVGIGQISSEVPQNLSASRPQDRQFILSSKKLLLSDSGFYLCAWSEGHAGETQYFGPGTRLLVL.

The V gene is TRBV9, the J gene TRBJ2-7; possible D gene TRBD2, 5 bases. This CDR3 region has 15 residues. The germline V gene has CDR1 SGDLS and CDR2 YYNGEE. Trimming removed 3 bases at V and 5 bases at J, with 18 bases between. As DNA, the CDR3 is TGTGCCAGCAGCGCACCGGGATCTACTAGGAACGAGCAGTACTTC. This sequence encodes CASSAPGSTRNEQYF.

V gene TRBV5-4 combines with J gene TRBJ2-3, with a tentative D call TRBD1 (6 bases). CDR1 is SGHNT, CDR2 YYREEE, per germline (reference sequence). The CDR3 sequence is 15 residues long. V lost 4 bases, J lost 4 bases, and 16 bases lay in between. In nucleotides, the CDR3 is TGTGCCAGCAGCCCGGGCCAGGGGCGGGCAGATACGCAGTATTTT. This translates into CASSPGQGRADTQYF.

This clone was counted only a few times. The chain uses TRBV6-1 and TRBJ2-7, with 9 bases identical to TRBD1. With V trimmed by 3 bases and J by 5 bases, 8 bases remained unmatched. The germline CDR1 and CDR2 sequences are MNHNS and SASEGT. The CDR3 contains 15 residues. This CDR3 is CASSDFPGQGNEQYF. The CDR3 coding sequence is TGTGCCAGCAGTGACTTTCCGGGACAGGGCAACGAGCAGTACTTC.

This clone was detected only a few times. This sequence joins TRBV6-1 and TRBJ1-2; no clear D. Looked up from germline, CDR1 is MNHNS and CDR2 is SASEGT. This CDR3 comprises 14 residues. Between the trimmed V and J ends, which lost 3 bases and 1 base, there was a span of 9 bases. The CDR3: CASSEEPINYGYTF. As DNA, the CDR3 is TGTGCCAGCAGTGAGGAGCCGATTAACTATGGCTACACCTTC.

The chain uses TRBV6-1 and TRBJ1-5, with 11 bases lining up with TRBD1. The germline CDR1 and CDR2 sequences are MNHNS and SASEGT. V lost 6 bases, J lost 6 bases, and 7 bases stayed unmatched. The CDR3 contains 15 residues. Here the CDR3 DNA reads TGTGCCAGCAGCCTGGGACAGGGGGTGGGTCAGCCCCAGCATTTT. Its protein is CASSLGQGVGQPQHF.

The gene calls are TRBV15 and TRBJ2-6; maybe TRBD2 (5 bases). This CDR3 region has 16 residues. CDR1 and CDR2 from the germline V gene are LNHNV and YYDKDF (reference sequence). V lost 0 bases to trimming and J lost 1 base, with 7 bases between them. The CDR3 sequence is CATSRDPGSGANVLTF. The CDR3 DNA sequence: TGTGCCACCAGCAGAGATCCGGGGTCTGGGGCCAACGTCCTGACTTTC.

The rearrangement joins TRBV6-1 to TRBJ1-1; D unclear. The CDR3 has 10 residues. V was pared by 6 bases and J by 5 bases, with 4 bases between. Germline V gene sequence: CDR1 MNHNS, CDR2 SASEGT. This CDR3 reads CASSLTEAFF. CDR3 bases: TGTGCCAGCAGCCTAACTGAAGCTTTCTTT.

This chain uses TRBV2 with TRBJ2-7; 12 bases map to TRBD1. The CDR3 is made up of 13 amino acids. Germline CDR1 reads SNHLY; CDR2 reads FYNNEI. V was pared by 9 bases and J by 3 bases, with 3 bases of the junction left unmatched. CDR3 residues: CASGTGGRYEQYF. The CDR3 DNA sequence: TGTGCCAGTGGGACAGGGGGCCGCTACGAGCAGTACTTC.

This chain uses TRBV18 with TRBJ2-4; 8 bases align to TRBD1. V lost 3 bases, J lost 0 bases, and 4 bases stayed unmatched. Germline V gene data show CDR1 as KGHSH and CDR2 as LQKENI. The CDR3 consists of 16 residues. CDR3 nucleotide sequence: TGTGCCAGCTCACCCCTTGGGACAGGAGCCAAAAACATTCAGTACTTC. Amino acid sequence: CASSPLGTGAKNIQYF.

This clone was found a few times. The rearrangement links TRBV6-5 to TRBJ2-7; D is undetermined. The CDR3 totals 12 residues. V was shortened by 4 bases and J by 6 bases, with 10 bases between the two germline ends. Germline CDR1 reads MNHEY; CDR2 reads SVGAGI. The CDR3 loop reads CASSLPGSEQYF. The CDR3 region has the DNA TGTGCCAGCAGTTTGCCAGGCAGCGAGCAGTACTTC.

This clone was seen a few times. This chain connects TRBV29-1 to TRBJ2-7, with 10 bases aligning to TRBD1. This CDR3 has 13 residues. Germline V CDR1 and CDR2: SQVTM, ANQGSEA. V dropped 4 bases and J dropped 7; count of bases not matched to a gene: 7. CDR3 region: CSVGEDRGREQYF. Here the CDR3 DNA reads TGCAGCGTTGGGGAAGACAGGGGGCGAGAGCAGTACTTC.

A few counts support this clone. The V call is TRBV5-1, the J call TRBJ2-3, with 15 nucleotides matching TRBD2. The V gene's germline CDR1 is SGHRS and CDR2 YFSETQ. The length of the CDR3 is 16 residues. V shed 4 bases and J 4 bases; nucleotides not matched to a gene: 4. CDR3 bases: TGCGCCAGCAGCAGGACTAGCGGGGGGGCCGCAGATACGCAGTATTTT. Translating it yields CASSRTSGGAADTQYF.

This clone was seen just once. The chain carries TRBV27 and TRBJ2-5, with no clear D. V lost 3 bases and J lost 4, with 6 bases in between. Germline V lookup: CDR1 MNHEY, CDR2 SMNVEV (reference sequence). The CDR3 length is 12 residues. CDR3 sequence: CASSFRGETQYF. Written as DNA, the CDR3 is TGTGCCAGCAGTTTCCGAGGAGAGACCCAGTACTTC.

The rearrangement joins TRBV6-5 to TRBJ1-5, with D tentatively TRBD1 (6 bases). Germline V lookup: CDR1 MNHEY, CDR2 SVGAGI. V was shortened by 4 bases and J by 4 bases, with 14 bases between the two germline ends. The CDR3 loop spans 15 amino acids. The CDR3 region has the DNA TGTGCCAGCAGTTCAGAGCACAGGGCGAATCAGCCCCAGCATTTT. Translated, it gives CASSSEHRANQPQHF.

This chain connects TRBV6-5 to TRBJ2-5, with D maybe TRBD2 (5 bases). The CDR3 has 16 amino acids. The germline gives CDR1 MNHEY, CDR2 SVGAGI. V was pared by 3 bases and J by 2 bases, with 16 bases between. CDR3 coding DNA: TGTGCCAGCAGTTATGGGGAGTCCGCCCTTCAAGAGACCCAGTACTTC. As protein: CASSYGESALQETQYF.

This clone was detected a few times. This chain links TRBV2 with TRBJ1-2; 11 nucleotides line up with TRBD1. The CDR3 contains 15 residues. Germline V CDR1 and CDR2: SNHLY, FYNNEI. Germline trimming cut 8 bases from V and 4 bases from J; bases unmatched to any gene: 9. CDR3 sequence reads: CASAKGQGAGYGYTF. CDR3 nucleotides: TGTGCCAGCGCTAAAGGACAGGGGGCAGGCTATGGCTACACCTTC.

The V and J genes are TRBV6-5 and TRBJ1-2; D not certain. The CDR3 has 15 residues. V was pared by 3 bases and J by 2 bases, with 13 bases between. Germline loops: CDR1 MNHEY, CDR2 SVGAGI. The CDR3 nucleotides read TGTGCCAGCAGTTATCAGTCCCCAGGAAACTATGGCTACACCTTC. This codes for CASSYQSPGNYGYTF.